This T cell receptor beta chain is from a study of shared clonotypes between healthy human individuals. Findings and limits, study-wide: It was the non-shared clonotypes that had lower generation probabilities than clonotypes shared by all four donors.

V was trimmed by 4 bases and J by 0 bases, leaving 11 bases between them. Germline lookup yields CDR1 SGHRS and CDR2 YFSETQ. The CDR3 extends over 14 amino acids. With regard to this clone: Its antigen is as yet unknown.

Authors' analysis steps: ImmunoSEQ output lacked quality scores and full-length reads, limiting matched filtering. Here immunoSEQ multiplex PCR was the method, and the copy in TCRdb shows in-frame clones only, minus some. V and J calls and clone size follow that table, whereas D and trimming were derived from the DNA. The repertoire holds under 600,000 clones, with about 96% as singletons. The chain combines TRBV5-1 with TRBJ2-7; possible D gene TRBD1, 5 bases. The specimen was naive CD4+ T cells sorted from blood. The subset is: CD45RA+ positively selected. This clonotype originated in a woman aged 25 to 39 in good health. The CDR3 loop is CASSTGDSSYEQYF. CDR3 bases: TGCGCCAGCAGCACAGGTGACAGCTCCTACGAGCAGTACTTC. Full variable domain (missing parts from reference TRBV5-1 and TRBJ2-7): KAGVTQTPRYLIKTRGQQVTLSCSPISGHRSVSWYQQTPGQGLQFLFEYFSETQRNKGNFPGRFSGRQFSNSRSEMNVSTLELGDSALYLCASSTGDSSYEQYFGPGTRLTVT.